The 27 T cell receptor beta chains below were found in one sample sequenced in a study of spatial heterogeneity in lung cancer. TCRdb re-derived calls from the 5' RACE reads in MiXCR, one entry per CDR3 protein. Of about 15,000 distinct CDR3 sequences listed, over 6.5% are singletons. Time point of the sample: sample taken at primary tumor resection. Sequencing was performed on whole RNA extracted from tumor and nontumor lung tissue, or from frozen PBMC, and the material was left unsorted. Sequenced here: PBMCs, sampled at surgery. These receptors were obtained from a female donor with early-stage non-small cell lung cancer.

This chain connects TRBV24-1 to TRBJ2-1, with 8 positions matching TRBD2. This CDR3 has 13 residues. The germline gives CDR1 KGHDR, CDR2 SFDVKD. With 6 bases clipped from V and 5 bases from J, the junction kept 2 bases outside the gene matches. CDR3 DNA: TGTGCCACCAGTACTAGCGGAAACAATGAGCAGTTCTTC. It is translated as CATSTSGNNEQFF.

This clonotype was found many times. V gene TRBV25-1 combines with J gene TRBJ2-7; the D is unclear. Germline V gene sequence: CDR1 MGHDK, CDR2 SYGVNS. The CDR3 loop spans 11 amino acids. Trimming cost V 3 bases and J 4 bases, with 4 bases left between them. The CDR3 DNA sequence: TGTGCCAGCAGTGAGGAATACGAGCAGTACTTC. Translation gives CASSEEYEQYF.

The CDR3 DNA sequence: TGCGCCAGCAGCCGCGGGACAGCGAACACTGAAGCTTTCTTT. Translated, it gives CASSRGTANTEAFF. V is TRBV5-1 and J is TRBJ1-1; TRBD1 matches at 7 bases. The CDR3 has 14 residues. The J segment lost 1 base and the V segment lost 4 bases, leaving 4 bases of the junction unmatched. The V gene's germline CDR1 is SGHRS and CDR2 YFSETQ. Full variable domain (outside the CDR3, taken from reference TRBV5-1 and TRBJ1-1): KAGVTQTPRYLIKTRGQQVTLSCSPISGHRSVSWYQQTPGQGLQFLFEYFSETQRNKGNFPGRFSGRQFSNSRSEMNVSTLELGDSALYLCASSRGTANTEAFFGQGTRLTVV.

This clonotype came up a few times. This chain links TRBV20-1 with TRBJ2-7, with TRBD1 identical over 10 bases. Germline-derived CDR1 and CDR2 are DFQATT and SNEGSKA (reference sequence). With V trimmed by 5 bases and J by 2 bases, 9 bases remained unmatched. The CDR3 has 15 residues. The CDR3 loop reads CSAPMRDRGAYEQYF. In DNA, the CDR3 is TGCAGTGCTCCGATGCGGGACAGGGGCGCCTACGAGCAGTACTTC.

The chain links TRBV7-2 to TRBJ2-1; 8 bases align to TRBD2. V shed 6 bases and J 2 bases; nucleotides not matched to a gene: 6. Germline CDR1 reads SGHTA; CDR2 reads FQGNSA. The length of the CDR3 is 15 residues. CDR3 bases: TGTGCCAGCAGAGCGGGGGCGACACCCTACAATGAGCAGTTCTTC. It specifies CASRAGATPYNEQFF. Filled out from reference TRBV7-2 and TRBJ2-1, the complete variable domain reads GAGVSQSPSNKVTEKGKDVELRCDPISGHTALYWYRQSLGQGLEFLIYFQGNSAPDKSGLPSDRFSAERTGGSVSTLTIQRTQQEDSAVYLCASRAGATPYNEQFFGPGTRLTVL.

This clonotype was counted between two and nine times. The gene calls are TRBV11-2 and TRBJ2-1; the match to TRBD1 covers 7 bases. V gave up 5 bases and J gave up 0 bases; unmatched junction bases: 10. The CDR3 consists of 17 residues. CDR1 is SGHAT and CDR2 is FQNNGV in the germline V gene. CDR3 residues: CASSPGGTATSYNEQFF. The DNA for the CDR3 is TGTGCCAGCAGCCCAGGGGGTACGGCTACCTCCTACAATGAGCAGTTCTTC. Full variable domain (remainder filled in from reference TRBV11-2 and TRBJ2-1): EAGVAQSPRYKIIEKRQSVAFWCNPISGHATLYWYQQILGQGPKLLIQFQNNGVVDDSQLPKDRFSAERLKGVDSTLKIQPAKLEDSAVYLCASSPGGTATSYNEQFFGPGTRLTVL.

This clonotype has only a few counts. This CDR3 reads CSVVGATDTQYF. CDR3 DNA: TGCAGCGTTGTAGGGGCGACAGATACGCAGTATTTT. V usage is TRBV29-1 and J usage is TRBJ2-3, with D tentatively TRBD1 (5 bases). Germline V lookup: CDR1 SQVTM, CDR2 ANQGSEA. V lost 4 bases and J lost 3, with 8 bases in between. CDR3 length equals 12 residues.

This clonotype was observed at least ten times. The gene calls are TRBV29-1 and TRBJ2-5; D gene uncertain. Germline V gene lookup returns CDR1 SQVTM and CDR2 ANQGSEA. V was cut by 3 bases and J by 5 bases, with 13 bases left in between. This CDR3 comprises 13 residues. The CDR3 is CSVDNRLSETQYF. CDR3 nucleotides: TGCAGCGTTGATAACCGGTTAAGTGAGACCCAGTACTTC.

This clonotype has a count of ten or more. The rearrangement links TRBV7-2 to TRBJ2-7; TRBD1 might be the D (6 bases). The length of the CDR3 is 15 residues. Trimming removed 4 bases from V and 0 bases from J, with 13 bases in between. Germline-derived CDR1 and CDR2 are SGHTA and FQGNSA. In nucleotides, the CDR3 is TGTGCCAGCAGCTACAGGGCTTCTAGCTCCTACGAGCAGTACTTC. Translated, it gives CASSYRASSSYEQYF.

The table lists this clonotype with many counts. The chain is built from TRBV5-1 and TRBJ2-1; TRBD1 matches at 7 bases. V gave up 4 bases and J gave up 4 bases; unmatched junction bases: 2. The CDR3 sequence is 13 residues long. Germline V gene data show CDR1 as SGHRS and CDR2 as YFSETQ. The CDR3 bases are TGCGCCAGCAGCGAGGGACAGTACAATGAGCAGTTCTTC. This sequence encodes CASSEGQYNEQFF.

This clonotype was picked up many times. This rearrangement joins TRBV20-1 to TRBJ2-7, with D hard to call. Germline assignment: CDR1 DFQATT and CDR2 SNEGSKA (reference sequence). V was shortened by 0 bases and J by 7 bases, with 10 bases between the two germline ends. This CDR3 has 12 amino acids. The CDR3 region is CSARDQPREQYF. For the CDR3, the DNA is TGCAGTGCTAGAGATCAGCCCCGGGAGCAGTACTTC.

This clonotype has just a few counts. The DNA of the CDR3 is TGTGCCAGCAGCTTAGGACGGTGGGGCGGGAGTACAGATACGCAGTATTTT. It is translated as CASSLGRWGGSTDTQYF. The chain carries TRBV7-2 and TRBJ2-3; 7 bases map to TRBD2. After removal of 1 base from V and 3 bases from J, the junction contained 10 bases not matched to a gene. This CDR3 is built from 17 residues. Germline V gives CDR1 SGHTA, CDR2 FQGNSA.

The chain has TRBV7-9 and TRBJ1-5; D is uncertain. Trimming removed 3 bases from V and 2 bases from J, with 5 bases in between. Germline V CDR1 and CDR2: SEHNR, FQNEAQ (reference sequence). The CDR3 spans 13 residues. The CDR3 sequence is CASSLRGNQPQHF. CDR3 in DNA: TGTGCCAGCAGCTTGAGGGGCAATCAGCCCCAGCATTTT.

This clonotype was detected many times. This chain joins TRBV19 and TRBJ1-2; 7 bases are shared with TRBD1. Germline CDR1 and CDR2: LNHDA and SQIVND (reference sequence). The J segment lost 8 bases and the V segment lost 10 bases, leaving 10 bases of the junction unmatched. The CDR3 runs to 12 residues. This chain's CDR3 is CATMKTGLGYTF. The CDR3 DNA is TGTGCCACCATGAAGACAGGGTTGGGCTACACCTTC.

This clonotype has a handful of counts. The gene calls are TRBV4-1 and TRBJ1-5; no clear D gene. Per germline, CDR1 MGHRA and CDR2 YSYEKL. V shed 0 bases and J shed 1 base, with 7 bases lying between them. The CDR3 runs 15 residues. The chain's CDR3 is CASSQEGPSNQPQHF. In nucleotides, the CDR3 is TGCGCCAGCAGCCAAGAGGGCCCGAGCAATCAGCCCCAGCATTTT.

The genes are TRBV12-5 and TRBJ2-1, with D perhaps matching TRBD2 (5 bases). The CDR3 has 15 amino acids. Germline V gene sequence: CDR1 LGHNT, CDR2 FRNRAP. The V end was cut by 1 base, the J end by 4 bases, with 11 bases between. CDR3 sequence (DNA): TGTGCTAGTGGTTTGGGCAACTCGGGGTACAATGAGCAGTTCTTC. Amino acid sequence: CASGLGNSGYNEQFF.

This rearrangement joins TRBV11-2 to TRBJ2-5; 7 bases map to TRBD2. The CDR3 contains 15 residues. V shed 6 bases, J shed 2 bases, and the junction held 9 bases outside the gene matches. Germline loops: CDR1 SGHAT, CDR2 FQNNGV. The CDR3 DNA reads TGTGCCAGCAGTCCCCCCGGGAGGCAACAAGAGACCCAGTACTTC. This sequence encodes CASSPPGRQQETQYF.

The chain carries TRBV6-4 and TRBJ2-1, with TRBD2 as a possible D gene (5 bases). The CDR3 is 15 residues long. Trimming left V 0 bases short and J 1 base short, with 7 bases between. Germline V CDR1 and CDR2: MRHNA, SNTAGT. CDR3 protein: CASSDSSESYNEQFF. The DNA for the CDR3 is TGTGCCAGCAGTGACTCTAGCGAGTCCTACAATGAGCAGTTCTTC.

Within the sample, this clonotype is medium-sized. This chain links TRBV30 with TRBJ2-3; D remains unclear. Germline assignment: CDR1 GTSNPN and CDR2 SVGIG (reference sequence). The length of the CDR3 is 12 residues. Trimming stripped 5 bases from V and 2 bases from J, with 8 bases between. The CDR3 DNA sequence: TGTGCCTGGGAGTCTTCCACAGATACGCAGTATTTT. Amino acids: CAWESSTDTQYF.

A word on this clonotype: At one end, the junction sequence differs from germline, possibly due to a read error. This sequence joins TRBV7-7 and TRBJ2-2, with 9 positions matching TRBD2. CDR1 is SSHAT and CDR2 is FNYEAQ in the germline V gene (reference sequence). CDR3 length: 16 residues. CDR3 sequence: CASSLAKAGGTGELFF. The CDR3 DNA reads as TGTGCTAGCAGCTTAGCGAAAGCGGGGGGAACCGGGGAGCTGTTTTTT.

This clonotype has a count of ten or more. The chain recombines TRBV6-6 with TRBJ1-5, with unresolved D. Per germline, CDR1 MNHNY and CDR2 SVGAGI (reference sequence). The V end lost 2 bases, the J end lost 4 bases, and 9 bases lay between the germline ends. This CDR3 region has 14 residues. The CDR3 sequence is CASSYKRENQPQHF. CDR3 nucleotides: TGTGCCAGCAGTTACAAAAGGGAGAATCAGCCCCAGCATTTT.

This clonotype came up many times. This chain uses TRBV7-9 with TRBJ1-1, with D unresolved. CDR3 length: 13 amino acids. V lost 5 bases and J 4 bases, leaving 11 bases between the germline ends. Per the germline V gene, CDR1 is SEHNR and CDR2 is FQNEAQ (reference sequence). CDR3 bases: TGTGCCAGCAGCCTATCGATCGGCACTGAAGCTTTCTTT. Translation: CASSLSIGTEAFF.

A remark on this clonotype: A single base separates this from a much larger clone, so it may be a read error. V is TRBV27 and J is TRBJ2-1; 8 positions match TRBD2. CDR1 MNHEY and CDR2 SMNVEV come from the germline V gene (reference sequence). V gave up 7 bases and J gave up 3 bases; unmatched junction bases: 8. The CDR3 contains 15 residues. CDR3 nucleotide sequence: TGTGCCAGCACCGGGGGGGGCCGAGACTACAATGAGCAGTTCTTC. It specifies CASTGGGRDYNEQFF.

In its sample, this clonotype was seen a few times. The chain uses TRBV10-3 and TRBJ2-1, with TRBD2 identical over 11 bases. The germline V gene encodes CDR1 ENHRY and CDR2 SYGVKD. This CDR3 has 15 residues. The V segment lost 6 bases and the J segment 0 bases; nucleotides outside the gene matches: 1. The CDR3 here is CAISTSGSSYNEQFF. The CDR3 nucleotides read TGTGCCATCAGCACTAGCGGGAGCTCCTACAATGAGCAGTTCTTC.

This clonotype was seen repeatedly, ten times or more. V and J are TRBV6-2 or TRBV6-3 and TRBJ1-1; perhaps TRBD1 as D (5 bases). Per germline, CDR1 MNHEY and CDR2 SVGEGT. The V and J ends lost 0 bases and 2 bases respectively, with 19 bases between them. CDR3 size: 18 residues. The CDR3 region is CASSYSGEMGPTNTEAFF. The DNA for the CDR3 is TGTGCCAGCAGTTACTCCGGAGAAATGGGACCTACCAACACTGAAGCTTTCTTT.

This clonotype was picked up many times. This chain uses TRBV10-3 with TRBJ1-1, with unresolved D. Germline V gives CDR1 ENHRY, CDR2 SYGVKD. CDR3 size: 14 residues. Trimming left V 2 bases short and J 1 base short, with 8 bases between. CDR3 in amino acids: CAISETNANTEAFF. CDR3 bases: TGTGCCATCAGTGAGACAAATGCGAACACTGAAGCTTTCTTT.

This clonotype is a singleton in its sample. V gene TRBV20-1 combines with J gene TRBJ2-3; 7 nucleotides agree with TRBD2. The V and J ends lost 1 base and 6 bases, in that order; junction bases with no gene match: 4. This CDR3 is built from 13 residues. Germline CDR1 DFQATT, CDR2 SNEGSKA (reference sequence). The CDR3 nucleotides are TGCAGTGCTAGAGGCGGGAGAGCTGATACGCAGTATTTT. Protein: CSARGGRADTQYF.